A selection of T cell receptor beta chains follows, all from one sample in a study of cytomegalovirus exposure and HLA in healthy donors. Repertoires were generated with immunoSEQ multiplex PCR, while TCRdb's copy carries only in-frame clones and drops some. The sample includes about 150,000 clones, just over 75% seen only once; the top ten take approximately 1.5%. Input material: PBMCs. Receptors originate from a man aged 35 to 55 in good health and CMV-seronegative. Each CDR3 is given with its conserved first and last residue. A D gene is named only where the DNA matches it firmly. A clone size is listed for some rows: how often the clone was seen (once, few, many), or a class if it is expanded.

V gene: TRBV7-9
D gene: .
J gene: TRBJ2-1
clone size: .
CDR3 protein: CASSLMSGGWGDEQFF
CDR3 DNA: TGTGCCAGCAGCTTAATGTCCGGCGGGTGGGGGGATGAGCAGTTCTTC

V gene: TRBV19
D gene: .
J gene: TRBJ1-2
clone size: .
CDR3 protein: CASSLEEGRNYGYTF
CDR3 DNA: TGTGCCAGTAGTCTAGAGGAAGGGAGGAACTATGGCTACACCTTC

V gene: TRBV27
D gene: TRBD2
J gene: TRBJ2-1
clone size: .
CDR3 protein: CASSAGLAGGLWNEQFF
CDR3 DNA: TGTGCCAGCAGTGCGGGACTAGCGGGGGGGCTTTGGAATGAGCAGTTCTTC

V gene: TRBV29-1
D gene: TRBD1
J gene: TRBJ1-2
clone size: .
CDR3 protein: CSVTGTGYGYTF
CDR3 DNA: TGCAGCGTGACCGGGACAGGGTATGGCTACACCTTC

V gene: TRBV19
D gene: TRBD1
J gene: TRBJ1-4
clone size: .
CDR3 protein: CASSTTGTVTTNEKLFF
CDR3 DNA: TGTGCCAGTAGTACCACCGGGACAGTGACAACTAATGAAAAACTGTTTTTT

V gene: TRBV5-4
D gene: TRBD2
J gene: TRBJ2-2
clone size: .
CDR3 protein: CASSPAGTSGNTGELFF
CDR3 DNA: TGTGCCAGCAGCCCCGCGGGGACTAGCGGCAACACCGGGGAGCTGTTTTTT

V gene: TRBV7-9
D gene: TRBD2
J gene: TRBJ2-7
clone size: .
CDR3 protein: CSSSLVLAGQYEQYF
CDR3 DNA: TGTTCCAGCAGCTTAGTACTAGCGGGTCAATACGAGCAGTACTTC

V gene: TRBV30
D gene: .
J gene: TRBJ1-1
clone size: .
CDR3 protein: CAWSVGLNTEAFF
CDR3 DNA: TGTGCCTGGAGTGTTGGGCTTAACACTGAAGCTTTCTTT

V gene: TRBV5-8
D gene: TRBD1
J gene: TRBJ1-5
clone size: .
CDR3 protein: CASSLYIGTGNQPQHF
CDR3 DNA: TGTGCCAGCAGCTTGTACATTGGGACAGGGAATCAGCCCCAGCATTTT

V gene: TRBV5-4
D gene: TRBD1
J gene: TRBJ2-2
clone size: .
CDR3 protein: CASSPGQGGGELFF
CDR3 DNA: TGTGCCAGCAGCCCTGGACAGGGAGGCGGGGAGCTGTTTTTT

V gene: TRBV27
D gene: .
J gene: TRBJ2-7
clone size: .
CDR3 protein: CASRVSGFGFVEQYF
CDR3 DNA: TGTGCCAGCAGGGTAAGCGGATTTGGGTTCGTGGAGCAGTACTTC

V gene: TRBV11-3
D gene: TRBD2
J gene: TRBJ2-1
clone size: few
CDR3 protein: CASSPPGLAGGNEQFF
CDR3 DNA: TGTGCCAGCAGCCCTCCGGGGCTAGCGGGAGGCAATGAGCAGTTCTTC

V gene: TRBV19
D gene: .
J gene: TRBJ2-5
clone size: .
CDR3 protein: CASSVSRGRETQYF
CDR3 DNA: TGTGCCAGTAGTGTCAGCAGGGGCAGAGAGACCCAGTACTTC

V gene: TRBV28
D gene: .
J gene: TRBJ2-1
clone size: .
CDR3 protein: CASSPAGTFYNEQFF
CDR3 DNA: TGTGCCAGCAGCCCAGCGGGTACCTTCTACAATGAGCAGTTCTTC

V gene: TRBV19
D gene: .
J gene: TRBJ1-1
clone size: .
CDR3 protein: CASSIQQGTEAFF
CDR3 DNA: TGTGCCAGTAGTATCCAGCAGGGGACTGAAGCTTTCTTT

V gene: TRBV2
D gene: TRBD2
J gene: TRBJ2-3
clone size: .
CDR3 protein: CASRETSGFGTDTQYF
CDR3 DNA: TGTGCCAGCAGAGAGACTAGCGGGTTTGGCACAGATACGCAGTATTTT

V gene: TRBV2
D gene: TRBD2
J gene: TRBJ2-7
clone size: .
CDR3 protein: CASSPMGLAFSYEQYF
CDR3 DNA: TGTGCCAGCAGTCCGATGGGACTAGCATTCTCCTACGAGCAGTACTTC

V gene: TRBV9
D gene: .
J gene: TRBJ1-2
clone size: .
CDR3 protein: CASSVSWRANYDYTF
CDR3 DNA: TGTGCCAGCAGCGTATCTTGGCGGGCTAACTATGACTACACCTTC

V gene: TRBV10-1
D gene: .
J gene: TRBJ2-3
clone size: .
CDR3 protein: CASSLRLGEVTGGEPGDTQYF
CDR3 DNA: TGCGCCAGCAGTCTTAGATTAGGGGAGGTAACAGGTGGCGAACCTGGAGATACGCAGTATTTT

V gene: TRBV6-5
D gene: TRBD1
J gene: TRBJ2-2
clone size: .
CDR3 protein: CASRKQGGETGELFF
CDR3 DNA: TGTGCCAGCAGAAAACAGGGGGGAGAGACCGGGGAGCTGTTTTTT

V gene: TRBV5-8
D gene: .
J gene: TRBJ1-5
clone size: .
CDR3 protein: CASSIYSSNQPQHF
CDR3 DNA: TGTGCCAGCAGCATTTACTCTAGCAATCAGCCCCAGCATTTT

V gene: TRBV18
D gene: .
J gene: TRBJ1-3
clone size: .
CDR3 protein: CASSPDVVGSGNTIYF
CDR3 DNA: TGTGCCAGCTCACCGGACGTCGTGGGGAGCGGAAACACCATATATTTT

V gene: TRBV7-2
D gene: .
J gene: TRBJ1-1
clone size: .
CDR3 protein: CASSLARVGTEAFF
CDR3 DNA: TGTGCCAGCAGCTTAGCCAGGGTCGGCACTGAAGCTTTCTTT

V gene: TRBV5-1
D gene: TRBD2
J gene: TRBJ2-1
clone size: .
CDR3 protein: CASSLIQRESDEQFF
CDR3 DNA: TGCGCCAGCAGCTTGATCCAGCGGGAGAGCGATGAGCAGTTCTTC

V gene: TRBV10-3
D gene: TRBD2
J gene: TRBJ2-7
clone size: .
CDR3 protein: CAISEGLADEQYF
CDR3 DNA: TGTGCCATCAGTGAGGGACTAGCTGACGAGCAGTACTTC

V gene: TRBV6-5
D gene: TRBD1
J gene: TRBJ1-1
clone size: .
CDR3 protein: CASRYGGDRPSGAFF
CDR3 DNA: TGTGCCAGCCGTTACGGGGGGGACAGGCCATCGGGGGCTTTCTTT

V gene: TRBV7-2
D gene: .
J gene: TRBJ2-7
clone size: .
CDR3 protein: CASSLRDSPSYEQYF
CDR3 DNA: TGTGCCAGCAGCTTGAGAGACAGTCCTTCCTACGAGCAGTACTTC

V gene: TRBV28
D gene: TRBD1
J gene: TRBJ1-5
clone size: .
CDR3 protein: CASSGVGDSYYSNQPQHF
CDR3 DNA: TGTGCCAGCAGTGGAGTCGGGGACAGCTACTATAGCAATCAGCCCCAGCATTTT

V gene: TRBV5-1
D gene: .
J gene: TRBJ2-3
clone size: .
CDR3 protein: CASSFMDTQYF
CDR3 DNA: TGCGCCAGCAGCTTCATGGATACGCAGTATTTT

V gene: TRBV6-4
D gene: TRBD2
J gene: TRBJ2-3
clone size: few
CDR3 protein: CASSDSAGASDTQYF
CDR3 DNA: TGTGCCAGCAGTGACTCCGCGGGAGCCTCAGATACGCAGTATTTT

V gene: TRBV5-6
D gene: TRBD1
J gene: TRBJ1-2
clone size: once
CDR3 protein: CASSSDRGLSVWDYGYTF
CDR3 DNA: TGTGCCAGCAGCTCGGACAGGGGGTTGTCTGTTTGGGACTATGGCTACACCTTC

V gene: TRBV27
D gene: .
J gene: TRBJ1-1
clone size: .
CDR3 protein: CASSPRERTEAFF
CDR3 DNA: TGTGCCAGCAGTCCCCGAGAGCGCACTGAAGCTTTCTTT

V gene: TRBV9
D gene: .
J gene: TRBJ1-1
clone size: .
CDR3 protein: CASSVHGNTEAFF
CDR3 DNA: TGTGCCAGCAGCGTCCACGGGAACACTGAAGCTTTCTTT

V gene: TRBV2
D gene: .
J gene: TRBJ1-2
clone size: .
CDR3 protein: CASSEARGGYGYTF
CDR3 DNA: TGTGCCAGCAGTGAAGCAAGGGGAGGTTATGGCTACACCTTC

V gene: TRBV30
D gene: .
J gene: TRBJ1-1
clone size: .
CDR3 protein: CAWRYSLNTEAFF
CDR3 DNA: TGTGCCTGGAGATACAGCCTGAACACTGAAGCTTTCTTT

V gene: TRBV27
D gene: TRBD1
J gene: TRBJ1-2
clone size: .
CDR3 protein: CASTRTGFEGYTF
CDR3 DNA: TGTGCCAGCACCAGGACAGGGTTTGAAGGCTACACCTTC

V gene: TRBV18
D gene: TRBD1
J gene: TRBJ1-1
clone size: .
CDR3 protein: CASSPVTGATEAFF
CDR3 DNA: TGTGCCAGCTCACCGGTTACAGGGGCCACTGAAGCTTTCTTT

V gene: TRBV29-1
D gene: .
J gene: TRBJ1-2
clone size: .
CDR3 protein: CSVGLNDYGYTF
CDR3 DNA: TGCAGCGTTGGACTGAACGACTATGGCTACACCTTC

V gene: TRBV28
D gene: TRBD1
J gene: TRBJ2-2
clone size: few
CDR3 protein: CASSWRQGRSGELFF
CDR3 DNA: TGTGCCAGCAGTTGGAGACAGGGGAGGTCCGGGGAGCTGTTTTTT

V gene: TRBV19
D gene: .
J gene: TRBJ2-5
clone size: .
CDR3 protein: CASSGGMRNGQETQYF
CDR3 DNA: TGTGCCAGTAGTGGAGGGATGAGAAACGGCCAAGAGACCCAGTACTTC

V gene: TRBV11-3
D gene: .
J gene: TRBJ1-2
clone size: .
CDR3 protein: CASSPGSDYGYTF
CDR3 DNA: TGTGCCAGCAGCCCCGGGAGTGACTATGGCTACACCTTC

V gene: TRBV28
D gene: TRBD2
J gene: TRBJ2-7
clone size: once
CDR3 protein: CASSFPSGDEQYF
CDR3 DNA: TGTGCCAGCAGTTTCCCTAGCGGGGACGAGCAGTACTTC

V gene: TRBV30
D gene: .
J gene: TRBJ2-6
clone size: .
CDR3 protein: CAWSFLGTSGANGLTF
CDR3 DNA: TGTGCCTGGAGCTTCCTGGGAACCTCTGGGGCCAACGGCCTGACTTTC

V gene: TRBV28
D gene: .
J gene: TRBJ2-3
clone size: .
CDR3 protein: CASSLPPFQSWYF
CDR3 DNA: TGTGCCAGCAGTTTACCCCCCTTTCAGTCTTGGTATTTT

V gene: TRBV4-1
D gene: .
J gene: TRBJ1-5
clone size: .
CDR3 protein: CASSPQQGRNQPQHF
CDR3 DNA: TGCGCCAGCAGCCCCCAACAGGGTCGCAATCAGCCCCAGCATTTT

V gene: TRBV5-1
D gene: .
J gene: TRBJ2-5
clone size: .
CDR3 protein: CASSLGSRYQETQYF
CDR3 DNA: TGCGCCAGCAGCTTGGGGTCGAGGTACCAAGAGACCCAGTACTTC

V gene: TRBV2
D gene: TRBD2
J gene: TRBJ2-2
clone size: few
CDR3 protein: CASTGGRGTGELFF
CDR3 DNA: TGTGCCAGCACAGGTGGGAGGGGCACCGGGGAGCTGTTTTTT

V gene: TRBV28
D gene: .
J gene: TRBJ2-6
clone size: .
CDR3 protein: CASSFGGSPGANVLTF
CDR3 DNA: TGTGCCAGCAGTTTTGGAGGGTCTCCTGGGGCCAACGTCCTGACTTTC

V gene: TRBV29-1
D gene: TRBD2
J gene: TRBJ2-6
clone size: .
CDR3 protein: CSVESGGSSGANGLTF
CDR3 DNA: TGCAGCGTTGAGTCGGGCGGGAGCTCTGGGGCCAACGGCCTGACTTTC

V gene: TRBV10-3
D gene: TRBD2
J gene: TRBJ2-1
clone size: few
CDR3 protein: CAISELAGGGNEQFF
CDR3 DNA: TGTGCCATCAGTGAGTTAGCGGGAGGGGGCAATGAGCAGTTCTTC

V gene: TRBV29-1
D gene: .
J gene: TRBJ2-5
clone size: .
CDR3 protein: CSVQKNLQETQYF
CDR3 DNA: TGCAGCGTTCAGAAGAACCTCCAAGAGACCCAGTACTTC

V gene: TRBV6-1
D gene: .
J gene: TRBJ1-2
clone size: once
CDR3 protein: CASKYSAEVDYGYTF
CDR3 DNA: TGTGCCAGTAAATATTCGGCGGAGGTTGACTATGGCTACACCTTC

V gene: TRBV19
D gene: TRBD1
J gene: TRBJ1-1
clone size: few
CDR3 protein: CASSIWGTGNTEAFF
CDR3 DNA: TGTGCCAGTAGTATATGGGGGACAGGGAACACTGAAGCTTTCTTT

V gene: TRBV27
D gene: TRBD2
J gene: TRBJ2-7
clone size: .
CDR3 protein: CATRGEIVNEQYF
CDR3 DNA: TGTGCCACTCGGGGGGAGATCGTAAACGAGCAGTACTTC

V gene: TRBV7-8
D gene: TRBD2
J gene: TRBJ2-2
clone size: .
CDR3 protein: CASSLGTSGVANTGELFF
CDR3 DNA: TGTGCCAGCAGCTTGGGGACTAGCGGGGTTGCGAACACCGGGGAGCTGTTTTTT